This entry describes one T cell receptor (beta chain). What it binds is not known. One end of the junction does not line up with germline, which may come from a read error. Germline assignment: CDR1 SGHTA and CDR2 FQGNSA. This CDR3 is 14 amino acids long. The data were taken from a study of T cell repertoires in cytomegalovirus infection. Study overall: Indications came from public TCR beta signatures; they pointed to CMV infection and to a matching HLA type.

TCRdb independently ran MiXCR on the reads; one entry per CDR3 protein. This sample yields approximately 250,000 distinct CDR3 sequences, of which approximately 22% are seen a single time; about 18% belongs to the top ten. Study-wide results and caveats: HLA-C-restricted TCR beta clonotypes specific for CMV led the ex vivo response. CMV carriers with the relevant HLA were identified by cumulative public TCR beta family frequency.

This clonotype was sampled from a human donor in good health (CMV status not recorded). Some clones in this sample may be carry-over from other donors' samples. What was sequenced was CD8+ T cells from PBMCs. The J gene is TRBJ2-2, the V gene TRBV7-2; 8 nucleotides line up with TRBD1. The CDR3 spells CASSHDRGPPGSCF. The CDR3 nucleotides read TGTGCCAGCAGTCACGACAGGGGCCCACCGGGGAGCTGTTTT.